These T cell receptor beta chains were read from a single sample in a study of T cell responses to AZD1222 COVID-19 vaccine. TCRdb's table, derived via immunoSEQ multiplex PCR, lists solely in-frame clones and lacks some. The sample has 120,000 or so clones, more than 75% seen once. Material: peripheral blood, obtained 28 days after the second AZD1222 dose. The receptors stem from an adult who received the AZD1222 COVID-19 vaccine. CDR3s include the opening cysteine and the closing phenylalanine or tryptophan. The order of the fields is J gene, D gene, clone size, V gene, CDR3 DNA, CDR3 protein. D genes are given only for firm matches. Not every row has a clone size; where given, it reads once, few, many or a size class.

TRBJ1-4,.,.,TRBV12-3/TRBV12-4,TGTGCCAGCAGTTTAGGGGGACGGGAAAAACTGTTTTTT,CASSLGGREKLFF
TRBJ1-1,TRBD1,.,TRBV24-1,TGTGCCACCAGCCAGGGGGGCGACACTGAAGCTTTCTTT,CATSQGGDTEAFF
TRBJ2-1,TRBD1,.,TRBV9,TGTGCCAGCAGCCCCGGGACAGGGGGTACTAATGAGCAGTTCTTC,CASSPGTGGTNEQFF
TRBJ2-7,.,.,TRBV6-2/TRBV6-3,TGTGCCAGCAGTCCCCCAGGGCAGGCCTACGAGCAGTACTTC,CASSPPGQAYEQYF
TRBJ1-1,.,.,TRBV9,TGTGCCAGCAGCTCCAGAATGTGGGAAACTGAAGCTTTCTTT,CASSSRMWETEAFF
TRBJ2-7,.,.,TRBV7-9,TGTGCCAGCAGCTTAGAACCCTGGGAGCAGTACTTC,CASSLEPWEQYF
TRBJ1-2,.,.,TRBV7-9,TGTGCCAGCAGCTCCCAGCTTGCTCAAAAGGGCTATGGCTACACCTTC,CASSSQLAQKGYGYTF
TRBJ2-1,TRBD2,.,TRBV18,TGTGCCAGCTCACCACCGGGGGGGAGCTCCTACAATGAGCAGTTCTTC,CASSPPGGSSYNEQFF
TRBJ1-2,.,.,TRBV28,TGTGCCAGCAGTTCGGTTACGGAAAACTATGGCTACACCTTC,CASSSVTENYGYTF
TRBJ1-2,.,.,TRBV28,TGTGCCAGCAGCCTACGGGGGTTAACGTATGGCTACACCTTC,CASSLRGLTYGYTF
TRBJ2-6,TRBD1,.,TRBV5-4,TGTGCCAGCAGCTTAGGGACAGGGGCTGGGGCCAACGTCCTGACTTTC,CASSLGTGAGANVLTF
TRBJ1-2,TRBD1,.,TRBV27,TGTGCCAGCAGTTTATTCCCCGGCAGGGGGGACTGGGAAGATGGCTACACCTTC,CASSLFPGRGDWEDGYTF
TRBJ2-3,TRBD2,.,TRBV5-1,TGCGCCAGCAGCTCCAGCGGGAGGGGCACAGATACGCAGTATTTT,CASSSSGRGTDTQYF
TRBJ2-7,.,.,TRBV7-2,TGTGCCAGCAGCTTAGACAGGTCCTACGAGCAGTACTTC,CASSLDRSYEQYF
TRBJ1-2,.,.,TRBV19,TGTGCCAGTAGTATATCTGGGGTCGCCATCTATGGCTACACCTTC,CASSISGVAIYGYTF
TRBJ2-1,TRBD2,.,TRBV15,TGTGCCACCAGCAGGCTAGCGGGTAATGAGCAGTTCTTC,CATSRLAGNEQFF
TRBJ2-5,.,.,TRBV5-6,TGTGCCAGCAGCGGCTGGGGTCAGGGGACCCAGTACTTC,CASSGWGQGTQYF
TRBJ2-7,TRBD1,.,TRBV27,TGTGCCAGCAGTCGCCTAGGGACAGACTACGAGCAGTACTTC,CASSRLGTDYEQYF
TRBJ2-7,.,.,TRBV7-9,TGTGCCAGCAGCTTAGTACAGGGTCTTACCTACGAGCAGTACTTC,CASSLVQGLTYEQYF
TRBJ2-6,TRBD1,.,TRBV7-3,TGTGCCAGCAGCTCGGCTACAGGGGGCGGTTTCCCTGGGGCCAACGTCCTGACTTTC,CASSSATGGGFPGANVLTF
TRBJ1-2,TRBD1,.,TRBV7-2,TGTGCCAGCAGCTCACAGGGGGGACAGGGGGCTTATGGCTACACCTTC,CASSSQGGQGAYGYTF
TRBJ1-3,.,.,TRBV12-3/TRBV12-4,TGTGCCAGCAGTTTACAGGGAAGAAACACCATATATTTT,CASSLQGRNTIYF
TRBJ1-5,.,.,TRBV25-1,TGTGCCAGCAGTGACGAGGGGGGTAGCAATCAGCCCCAGCATTTT,CASSDEGGSNQPQHF
TRBJ1-1,.,.,TRBV3-1/TRBV3-2,TGTGCCAGCAGCCAAGGTATCAGAATCTCGAACACTGAAGCTTTCTTT,CASSQGIRISNTEAFF
TRBJ2-7,.,.,TRBV18,TGTGCCAGCTCACCACAAGGGGTATCCTACGAGCAGTACTTC,CASSPQGVSYEQYF
TRBJ1-2,.,.,TRBV7-9,TGTGCCAGCAGCTTCTTGCCGCATGGCTACACCTTC,CASSFLPHGYTF
TRBJ2-1,.,.,TRBV7-6,TGTGCCAGCAGCTTTGAGGGGTACAATGAGCAGTTCTTC,CASSFEGYNEQFF
TRBJ2-1,.,.,TRBV5-1,TGCGCCAGCAGGGGGGGGGACAGCTATTACAATGAGCAGTTCTTC,CASRGGDSYYNEQFF
TRBJ2-3,.,.,TRBV7-3,TGTGCCAGCAGCTCATCGGGACGCTCCACAGATACGCAGTATTTT,CASSSSGRSTDTQYF
TRBJ1-6,TRBD1,.,TRBV18,TGTGCCAGCTCACCACTTGGGGAAGGACAGGGGGTAACCTATAATTCACCCCTCCACTTT,CASSPLGEGQGVTYNSPLHF
TRBJ1-2,.,.,TRBV6-2/TRBV6-3,TGTGCCAGCAGCCAGCTCCGGGACTTCTATGGCTACACCTTC,CASSQLRDFYGYTF
TRBJ1-5,.,.,TRBV9,TGTGCCAGCAGCGTAGCCGGGGGCCGCAATCAGCCCCAGCATTTT,CASSVAGGRNQPQHF
TRBJ2-7,TRBD1,few,TRBV11-3,TGTGCCAGCAGCTTAGGGGCGACAGGGATGGCCGAGCAGTACTTC,CASSLGATGMAEQYF